One sample yielded the 27 T cell receptor beta chains listed below, sequenced in a study of regulatory T cells in long-lasting Graves disease. TCR beta libraries were built with iRepertoire HTBI primers and Arm-PCR of CDR3 regions. MiXCR was run by TCRdb on the multiplex PCR reads, yielding one entry per CDR3 protein. The data hold around 420,000 distinct CDR3 sequences, with roughly a sixth observed a single time. The time point denotes: newly diagnosed GD, antithyroid drugs for less than 3 months. Making the TCR library involved RNA that had been extracted from PBMCs. The source was peripheral blood mononuclear cells (PBMCs), collected at new diagnosis, from a patient treated with antithyroid drugs. The source of these receptors is a female donor with Graves disease.

This clonotype was seen many times. This chain connects TRBV15 to TRBJ1-5; TRBD1 is a possible D gene (5 bases). The CDR3 covers 15 residues. V was cut by 3 bases and J by 2 bases, with 11 bases left in between. CDR1 LNHNV and CDR2 YYDKDF come from the germline V gene (reference sequence). The CDR3 reads CATSRATGGNQPQHF. The DNA for the CDR3 is TGTGCCACCAGCAGGGCTACAGGAGGCAATCAGCCCCAGCATTTT.

This clonotype was observed many times. V usage is TRBV6-2 or TRBV6-3 and J usage is TRBJ2-2; 12 bases fit TRBD2. The CDR3 is made up of 17 amino acids. V lost 5 bases, J lost 6 bases, and 10 bases stayed unmatched. Germline lookup yields CDR1 MNHEY and CDR2 SVGEGT. CDR3 amino acids: CASSRRLAGVGAGELFF. The CDR3 region has the DNA TGTGCCAGCAGTCGCAGACTAGCGGGAGTAGGCGCCGGGGAGCTGTTTTTT.

The table lists this clonotype with many counts. The rearrangement joins TRBV5-4 to TRBJ2-1, with 9 bases fitting TRBD2. The CDR3 extends over 17 amino acids. The germline V gene encodes CDR1 SGHNT and CDR2 YYREEE (reference sequence). V shed 4 bases and J 6 bases; nucleotides not matched to a gene: 14. In DNA form, the CDR3 reads TGTGCCAGCAGCCCCTCTAGCGGGACTCGGGTAGGCAATGAGCAGTTCTTC. This codes for CASSPSSGTRVGNEQFF.

The chain uses TRBV7-9 and TRBJ2-3, with TRBD1 matching 7 bases. Germline V CDR1 and CDR2: SEHNR, FQNEAQ (reference sequence). Losses at the gene ends were 4 bases for V and 4 bases for J; bases not matched to a gene: 8. This CDR3 has 15 amino acids. The CDR3 sequence: CASSSDRRNADTQYF. In nucleotides, the CDR3 is TGTGCCAGCAGCTCGGACAGGAGGAACGCAGATACGCAGTATTTT.

This clonotype has ten or more counts. The rearrangement uses TRBV9 and TRBJ2-3; the D gene is possibly TRBD1 (7 bases). The CDR3 loop spans 18 amino acids. CDR1 is SGDLS and CDR2 is YYNGEE in the germline V gene. Trimming took 0 bases from V and 0 from J, leaving 17 bases between them. Here the CDR3 DNA reads TGTGCCAGCAGCGTAGACTTCAGGGGGGAGCGGAGCACAGATACGCAGTATTTT. Its translation is CASSVDFRGERSTDTQYF. The entire variable domain, with the rest obtained from reference TRBV9 and TRBJ2-3, is as follows: DSGVTQTPKHLITATGQRVTLRCSPRSGDLSVYWYQQSLDQGLQFLIQYYNGEERAKGNILERFSAQQFPDLHSELNLSSLELGDSALYFCASSVDFRGERSTDTQYFGPGTRLTVL.

This clonotype occurred many times. CDR3 DNA: TGTGCCAGCAGTTTGGGTGAAAATAATGAAAAACTGTTTTTT. Amino acid sequence: CASSLGENNEKLFF. V gene TRBV12-3 or TRBV12-4 combines with J gene TRBJ1-4; D is uncertain. CDR3 length equals 14 residues. The V and J ends lost 3 bases and 4 bases respectively, with 9 bases between them.

This clonotype was seen repeatedly, ten times or more. The chain combines TRBV2 with TRBJ1-2; weak D call: TRBD1 (5 bases). The V gene's germline CDR1 is SNHLY and CDR2 FYNNEI. Trimming shortened V by 8 bases and J by 3 bases, and 13 bases separated the two germline ends. The CDR3 extends over 13 amino acids. The CDR3 DNA follows: TGTGCCAGCCTGGGCAGGGCTCACTATGGCTACACCTTC. Translated, it gives CASLGRAHYGYTF.

This clonotype was seen many times. V usage is TRBV5-1 and J usage is TRBJ1-1; D not resolved. Germline CDR1 SGHRS, CDR2 YFSETQ. The CDR3 has 14 amino acids. Trimming pared 1 base from V and 0 bases from J, leaving 7 bases between. This chain's CDR3 is CASSLPAVNTEAFF. Written as DNA, the CDR3 is TGCGCCAGCAGCTTGCCTGCTGTGAACACTGAAGCTTTCTTT.

V and J are TRBV28 and TRBJ1-1; unclear D gene. CDR3 size: 16 residues. CDR1 and CDR2 from the germline V gene are MDHEN and SYDVKM. V was cut by 6 bases and J by 5 bases, with 22 bases left in between. This chain's CDR3 is CASRPTYDGVGTEAFF. CDR3 sequence (DNA): TGTGCCAGCAGGCCCACTTATGATGGGGTAGGAACTGAAGCTTTCTTT.

The chain has TRBV28 and TRBJ1-1; no reliable D call. Per the germline V gene, CDR1 is MDHEN and CDR2 is SYDVKM. With 6 bases removed from V and 0 bases from J, the gap between germline ends came to 14 bases. This CDR3 comprises 15 residues. The CDR3 nucleotides are TGTGCCAGCAGCACGGGCCTTAATATGAACACTGAAGCTTTCTTT. Translating it yields CASSTGLNMNTEAFF.

This clonotype was observed a handful of times. One base away lies a much larger clone, so this may be a sequencing read error. The chain recombines TRBV7-2 with TRBJ2-2; TRBD2 aligns across 7 bases. The CDR3 has 15 amino acids. Germline V lookup: CDR1 SGHTA, CDR2 FQGNSA. The CDR3: CASSGGVNSGGEPFF. The DNA for the CDR3 is TGTGCCAGCAGCGGGGGGGTCAACTCGGGCGGGGAGCCGTTTTTT.

The count of this clonotype is one. V usage is TRBV3-1 and J usage is TRBJ2-3; D not certain. V lost 0 bases and J lost 9, with 10 bases in between. This CDR3 is 13 amino acids long. The V gene's germline CDR1 is LGHDT and CDR2 YNNKEL (reference sequence). DNA for the CDR3: TGTGCCAGCAGCCAAGAGGGCCTCGACACGCAGTATTTT. Its protein product is CASSQEGLDTQYF.

This clonotype was detected many times. The chain employs TRBV5-5 and TRBJ1-2; TRBD1 agrees at 10 bases. Germline CDR1 SGHKS, CDR2 YYEKEE (reference sequence). The CDR3 length is 18 residues. Trimming at V came to 4 bases and at J to 6 bases, leaving 18 bases not matched to a gene. This chain's CDR3 is CASSASVGTGAFRDGYTF. CDR3 in DNA: TGTGCCAGCAGCGCCTCGGTAGGGACAGGGGCTTTTCGGGATGGCTACACCTTC.

Many counts were recorded for this clonotype. The chain carries TRBV5-1 and TRBJ1-1; no reliable D call. The V gene lost 6 bases and the J gene lost 3 bases, with 21 bases spanning the gap. Germline loops: CDR1 SGHRS, CDR2 YFSETQ. CDR3 length: 16 amino acids. Here the CDR3 reads CASTHDLRGRDTEAFF. CDR3 bases: TGCGCCAGCACCCACGATCTCCGGGGTCGGGACACTGAAGCTTTCTTT.

The table lists this clonotype with a few counts. V is TRBV5-6 and J is TRBJ1-1, with a tentative D call TRBD1 (6 bases). Looked up from germline, CDR1 is SGHDT and CDR2 is YYEEEE. The CDR3 spans 16 residues. Trimming took off 4 bases at V and 0 bases at J, with 16 bases between the two ends. CDR3 loop: CASSPGHTGVNTEAFF. In nucleotides, the CDR3 is TGTGCCAGCAGCCCGGGACACACCGGGGTGAACACTGAAGCTTTCTTT.

There are many counts of this clonotype. The rearrangement joins TRBV11-2 to TRBJ1-1; tentatively, D is TRBD1 (6 bases). Germline CDR1 reads SGHAT; CDR2 reads FQNNGV. V gave up 5 bases and J gave up 0 bases, with 16 bases separating them. The CDR3 extends over 16 amino acids. Written as DNA, the CDR3 is TGTGCCAGCAGCATAGGGGGGACCCTCATGAACACTGAAGCTTTCTTT. Amino acid sequence: CASSIGGTLMNTEAFF.

A remark on this clonotype: This clone may be a read error of a much larger clone one base away. The CDR3 region is CASSLVVQGLETQFF. CDR3 coding DNA: TGTGCCAGCAGCTTAGTCGTCCAGGGGCTTGAGACCCAGTTCTTC. This chain uses TRBV7-9 with TRBJ2-1; D possibly corresponds to TRBD1 (6 bases). The ends were cut back, 1 base at V and 13 bases at J, with 20 bases in the middle. The CDR3 runs 15 residues. The V gene's germline CDR1 is SEHNR and CDR2 FQNEAQ (reference sequence).

This clonotype was detected ten times or more. This chain uses TRBV24-1 with TRBJ2-1; weak D call: TRBD1 (6 bases). CDR1 KGHDR and CDR2 SFDVKD come from the germline V gene. This CDR3 is built from 16 residues. V shed 2 bases and J shed 7 bases, with 17 bases lying between them. This CDR3 is CATSDSGAGVRNEQFF. The CDR3 DNA reads TGTGCCACCAGTGATTCTGGAGCAGGGGTGAGGAATGAGCAGTTCTTC.

This clonotype was counted between two and nine times. CDR3 nucleotides: TGTGCCAGCAGGGGGGAGCGGGTCCAGCCCCAGCATTTT. This translates into CASRGERVQPQHF. This chain uses TRBV2 with TRBJ1-5; D may be TRBD1 (5 bases). The CDR3 contains 13 residues. From germline, CDR1 is SNHLY and CDR2 FYNNEI. The V and J ends lost 6 bases and 7 bases respectively, with 13 bases between them.

This clonotype was detected many times. The genes are TRBV5-1 and TRBJ1-5, with 8 nucleotides matching TRBD1. The germline gives CDR1 SGHRS, CDR2 YFSETQ. The CDR3 spans 16 residues. The V segment lost 4 bases and the J segment 2 bases; nucleotides outside the gene matches: 8. The CDR3 loop reads CASSEGQGGRNQPQHF. CDR3 coding DNA: TGCGCCAGCAGCGAAGGACAGGGAGGGCGCAATCAGCCCCAGCATTTT.

This clonotype appeared many times. This rearrangement joins TRBV5-1 to TRBJ2-7; no definite D call. Germline CDR1 is SGHRS and CDR2 is YFSETQ. CDR3 length: 13 residues. V was shortened by 2 bases and J by 3 bases, with 9 bases between the two germline ends. The CDR3 DNA is TGCGCCAGCAGCTTCAATACGGACTACGAGCAGTACTTC. Translation gives CASSFNTDYEQYF.

This clonotype was seen ten or more times. V usage is TRBV5-1 and J usage is TRBJ1-2, with D perhaps matching TRBD1 (5 bases). This CDR3 contains 15 residues. Trimming took off 0 bases at V and 2 bases at J, with 11 bases between the two ends. Germline lookup yields CDR1 SGHRS and CDR2 YFSETQ. The CDR3 DNA reads TGCGCCAGCAGCTTGGATGGGGCCGGGAACTATGGCTACACCTTC. Translating gives CASSLDGAGNYGYTF.

In its sample, this clonotype was seen many times. The V gene is TRBV7-2, the J gene TRBJ1-1; tentatively, D is TRBD1 (5 bases). The germline V gene has CDR1 SGHTA and CDR2 FQGNSA. This CDR3 is 16 amino acids long. With 2 bases removed from V and 4 bases from J, the gap between germline ends came to 17 bases. Written as DNA, the CDR3 is TGTGCCAGCAGCTTACAATCCGGGGGTGGGATCACTGAAGCTTTCTTT. Translated, it gives CASSLQSGGGITEAFF.

This clonotype was seen many times. This chain connects TRBV29-1 to TRBJ1-1; D perhaps matches TRBD1 (5 bases). Germline assignment: CDR1 SQVTM and CDR2 ANQGSEA. The CDR3 totals 13 residues. Trimming shortened V by 6 bases and J by 3 bases, and 14 bases separated the two germline ends. The CDR3 here is CSVDWGWDTEAFF. In DNA, the CDR3 is TGCAGCGTGGATTGGGGCTGGGACACTGAAGCTTTCTTT.

This clonotype was counted many times. This chain's CDR3 is CATSDVDRGPNTGELFF. CDR3 nucleotide sequence: TGTGCCACCAGTGATGTGGACAGGGGCCCTAACACCGGGGAGCTGTTTTTT. The J gene is TRBJ2-2, the V gene TRBV24-1; 9 bases are a match to TRBD1. V lost 3 bases to trimming and J lost 2 bases; unmatched junction nucleotides: 6. The length of the CDR3 is 17 residues. Germline-derived CDR1 and CDR2 are KGHDR and SFDVKD.

This clonotype was counted at least ten times. The chain links TRBV20-1 to TRBJ1-5; D perhaps matches TRBD1 (6 bases). The V gene lost 5 bases and the J gene lost 1 base, with 18 bases spanning the gap. From germline, CDR1 is DFQATT and CDR2 SNEGSKA (reference sequence). The CDR3 is made up of 16 amino acids. The CDR3 nucleotides read TGCAGTGCTGTTAGAGGGGGGGGGGACAGCAATCAGCCCCAGCATTTT. Protein product: CSAVRGGGDSNQPQHF.

This clonotype appeared many times. CDR3 in amino acids: CASNTGTHSPLHF. The CDR3 coding sequence is TGTGCCAGCAATACCGGGACCCATTCACCCCTCCACTTT. The V and J genes are TRBV27 and TRBJ1-6, with D possibly being TRBD1 (5 bases). The CDR3 spans 13 residues. Germline lookup yields CDR1 MNHEY and CDR2 SMNVEV (reference sequence). With 7 bases removed from V and 8 bases from J, the gap between germline ends came to 12 bases.